The 21 T cell receptor beta chains listed next were all sequenced from one sample in a study of CD8+ T cells in alopecia areata. After isolation, RNA underwent reverse transcription to generate cDNA as the sequencing template. TCRdb's table, derived via immunoSEQ multiplex PCR, lists solely in-frame clones and lacks some. The sample has about 200,000 clones, less than 75% seen once. The treatment: oral pan-JAK inhibitor, 5-10 mg twice daily. Specimen: CD4+ T cells sorted from blood, collected at week 4, from a patient treated with tofacitinib. These TCRs come from a human donor with alopecia areata.

Sample share makes this clone medium-sized. The rearrangement links TRBV19 to TRBJ1-6, with 8 bases matching TRBD1. The CDR3 is 15 residues long. Germline CDR1 LNHDA, CDR2 SQIVND (reference sequence). The J segment lost 10 bases and the V segment lost 6 bases, leaving 11 bases of the junction unmatched. The CDR3 DNA reads as TGTGCCAGTAGAGGGGCGACAGGGGTGAGGTCACCCCTCCACTTT. Translation: CASRGATGVRSPLHF.

The J gene is TRBJ2-3, the V gene TRBV10-3; 11 positions agree with TRBD2. Germline V lookup: CDR1 ENHRY, CDR2 SYGVKD. The CDR3 is made up of 14 amino acids. J gave up 1 base and V 10 bases, and 4 bases lay outside the gene matches. The CDR3 is CATLAGGGTDTQYF. In nucleotides, the CDR3 is TGTGCCACCCTAGCGGGGGGTGGCACAGATACGCAGTATTTT.

This clone was detected a few times. CDR3: CSVLPAGLNTEAFF. As DNA, the CDR3 is TGCAGCGTGCTCCCGGCAGGGCTGAACACTGAAGCTTTCTTT. The J gene is TRBJ1-1, the V gene TRBV29-1, with D possibly matching TRBD1 (5 bases). This CDR3 has 14 residues. CDR1 is SQVTM, CDR2 ANQGSEA, per germline. Trimming removed 6 bases at V and 0 bases at J, with 14 bases between.

With regard to this clone: The same CDR3 can be traced to other DNA sequences in this sample. This chain uses TRBV2 with TRBJ1-5; a weak D match, TRBD1 (5 bases). The length of the CDR3 is 13 residues. Germline CDR1 is SNHLY and CDR2 is FYNNEI. Trimming left V 0 bases short and J 7 bases short, with 7 bases between. CDR3 sequence: CASSEARGQPQHF. CDR3 sequence (DNA): TGTGCCAGCAGTGAAGCGCGGGGCCAGCCCCAGCATTTT. The whole variable domain, filled in from reference TRBV2 and TRBJ1-5, reads EPEVTQTPSHQVTQMGQEVILRCVPISNHLYFYWYRQILGQKVEFLVSFYNNEISEKSEIFDDQFSVERPDGSNFTLKIRSTKLEDSAMYFCASSEARGQPQHFGDGTRLSIL.

The J gene is TRBJ2-1, the V gene TRBV10-2; 12 bases agree with TRBD2. This CDR3 spans 15 amino acids. Germline V lookup: CDR1 WSHSY, CDR2 SAAADI. The J segment lost 9 bases and the V segment lost 6 bases, leaving 9 bases of the junction unmatched. The CDR3 loop reads CASSLAGGALTEQFF. The DNA for the CDR3 is TGCGCCAGCAGCCTAGCGGGGGGGGCTCTTACTGAGCAGTTCTTC.

This clone was picked up a small number of times. The chain recombines TRBV29-1 with TRBJ2-2, with D possibly matching TRBD1 (7 bases). V was cut by 5 bases and J by 5 bases, with 18 bases left in between. The germline V gene has CDR1 SQVTM and CDR2 ANQGSEA. This CDR3 is 15 amino acids long. The CDR3 DNA reads as TGCAGCGTTCCCACCCAGGGGGGTGGGACCGGGGAGCTGTTTTTT. This encodes CSVPTQGGGTGELFF.

The CDR3 nucleotides are TGTGCCACTCGAGAGGAGGTTGGTGGTTCACCCCTCCACTTT. It specifies CATREEVGGSPLHF. The genes are TRBV10-3 and TRBJ1-6; D call uncertain. Germline loops: CDR1 ENHRY, CDR2 SYGVKD. Trimming stripped 10 bases from V and 9 bases from J, with 19 bases between. The CDR3 consists of 14 residues.

The chain joins TRBV29-1 to TRBJ2-3, with D possibly matching TRBD2 (5 bases). The V end lost 7 bases, the J end lost 3 bases, and 11 bases lay between the germline ends. The CDR3 has 12 amino acids. CDR1 and CDR2 from the germline V gene are SQVTM and ANQGSEA. The chain's CDR3 is CSGSAGTDTQYF. CDR3 sequence (DNA): TGCAGCGGTAGCGCTGGGACAGATACGCAGTATTTT.

The chain couples TRBV14 to TRBJ2-5; D may match TRBD1 or TRBD2 (6 bases each). The V end lost 1 base, the J end lost 5 bases, and 11 bases lay between the germline ends. The CDR3 contains 14 residues. Germline CDR1 is SGHDN and CDR2 is FVKESK. The CDR3 is CASSQVGGLETQYF. The CDR3, as DNA: TGTGCCAGCAGCCAAGTGGGGGGCCTCGAGACCCAGTACTTC.

The genes are TRBV4-3 and TRBJ2-7, with D unresolved. V lost 1 base to trimming and J lost 4 bases, with 14 bases between them. This CDR3 has 15 residues. Per germline, CDR1 LGHNA and CDR2 YSLEER. CDR3 coding DNA: TGCGCCAGCAGCCAAGCTCCGTACGGTAGTTACGAGCAGTACTTC. Residues: CASSQAPYGSYEQYF.

The chain has TRBV29-1 and TRBJ2-1; TRBD2 aligns across 7 bases. CDR3 length equals 12 residues. CDR1 is SQVTM and CDR2 is ANQGSEA in the germline V gene. J lost 4 bases, V lost 6 bases, and 3 bases had no gene match. In nucleotides, the CDR3 is TGCAGCGTCGGACTAGGGTACAATGAGCAGTTCTTC. Translated: CSVGLGYNEQFF.

This clone was picked up a small number of times. The gene calls are TRBV4-2 and TRBJ2-7; the match to TRBD1 covers 7 bases. J was trimmed by 3 bases and V by 0 bases; bases with no gene match: 8. The germline V gene encodes CDR1 LGHNA and CDR2 YNFKEQ. This CDR3 comprises 16 residues. In nucleotides, the CDR3 is TGTGCCAGCAGCCAAGATGTTCGGGACAGCCTCTACGAGCAGTACTTC. It specifies CASSQDVRDSLYEQYF.

The CDR3 sequence: CASSVGQGVSNSPLHF. CDR3 DNA sequence: TGTGCCAGCAGCGTGGGACAGGGGGTGAGTAATTCACCCCTCCACTTT. This chain connects TRBV9 to TRBJ1-6, with 11 positions matching TRBD1. Germline V gives CDR1 SGDLS, CDR2 YYNGEE. This CDR3 has 16 amino acids. The V segment lost 2 bases and the J segment 6 bases; nucleotides outside the gene matches: 4.

This clone was seen a few times. This chain uses TRBV29-1 with TRBJ1-6; 7 bases line up with TRBD1. The CDR3 has 13 residues. Trimming removed 5 bases from V and 10 bases from J; junction bases left unmatched: 8. Germline values: CDR1 SQVTM, CDR2 ANQGSEA. This CDR3 reads CSVRQGPGSPLHF. CDR3 DNA: TGCAGCGTTCGACAGGGCCCTGGGTCACCCCTCCACTTT.

The chain employs TRBV7-2 and TRBJ1-1; tentative D call: TRBD1 (5 bases). CDR3 length: 15 residues. V lost 0 bases to trimming and J lost 6 bases, with 14 bases between them. Germline V gene sequence: CDR1 SGHTA, CDR2 FQGNSA. The CDR3 DNA follows: TGTGCCAGCAGCTTAGCTGGGCAGGGATTATCTGAAGCTTTCTTT. It encodes CASSLAGQGLSEAFF.

This clone occurred a few times. The genes are TRBV30 and TRBJ1-2; a possible D gene is TRBD1 (6 bases). V lost 2 bases and J 3 bases, leaving 10 bases between the germline ends. Germline-derived CDR1 and CDR2 are GTSNPN and SVGIG (reference sequence). The CDR3 is 13 residues long. The CDR3 nucleotides read TGTGCCTGGAGTATGGACAGATACTATGGCTACACCTTC. Its translation: CAWSMDRYYGYTF.

J is TRBJ2-7 and V is TRBV20-1; D is unclear. Germline CDR1 and CDR2: DFQATT and SNEGSKA (reference sequence). The V gene lost 0 bases and the J gene lost 7 bases, with 7 bases spanning the gap. The CDR3 sequence is 11 residues long. The CDR3 here is CSARDLWEQYF. CDR3 bases: TGCAGTGCTAGAGATTTGTGGGAGCAGTACTTC.

This chain uses TRBV30 with TRBJ1-4; D not resolved. Germline-derived CDR1 and CDR2 are GTSNPN and SVGIG (reference sequence). V was shortened by 0 bases and J by 10 bases, with 6 bases between the two germline ends. The CDR3 consists of 11 residues. The CDR3 loop reads CAWSVSGKLFF. Written as DNA, the CDR3 is TGTGCCTGGAGTGTATCGGGAAAACTGTTTTTT.

The V and J genes are TRBV11-3 and TRBJ1-6, with D tentatively TRBD1 (5 bases). The CDR3 is 14 residues long. V gave up 4 bases and J gave up 5 bases, with 9 bases separating them. CDR1 is SGHNT, CDR2 YENEEA, per germline. CDR3 sequence: CASSSLQDNSPLHF. CDR3 in DNA: TGTGCCAGCAGCTCCCTACAGGATAATTCACCCCTCCACTTT.

This clone has only a few counts. V usage is TRBV4-1 and J usage is TRBJ1-4, with D possibly TRBD1 on 5 matching bases. The CDR3 length is 16 residues. Per germline, CDR1 MGHRA and CDR2 YSYEKL. Between the trimmed V and J ends, which lost 1 base and 7 bases, there was a span of 16 bases. CDR3 DNA sequence: TGCGCCAGCAGCCAAGTTCTAGGGGCAGGGTTTGAAAAACTGTTTTTT. This translates into CASSQVLGAGFEKLFF.

The J gene is TRBJ2-1, the V gene TRBV15; TRBD2 matches at 11 bases. V trimming: 5 bases; J trimming: 9 bases; junction bases outside the gene matches: 3. CDR3 size: 13 residues. Germline V gene lookup returns CDR1 LNHNV and CDR2 YYDKDF (reference sequence). CDR3 protein: CATSLGLAGEQFF. CDR3 sequence (DNA): TGTGCCACCAGCCTCGGACTAGCGGGTGAGCAGTTCTTC.